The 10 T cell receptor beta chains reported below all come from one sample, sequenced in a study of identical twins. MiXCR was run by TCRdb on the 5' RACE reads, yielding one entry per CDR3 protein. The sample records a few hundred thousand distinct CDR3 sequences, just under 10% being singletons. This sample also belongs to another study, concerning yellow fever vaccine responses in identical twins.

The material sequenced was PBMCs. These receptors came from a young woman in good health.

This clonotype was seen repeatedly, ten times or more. In DNA, the CDR3 is TGTGCCAGCACAGACCGGGACAGGGCTACTGAAGCTTTCTTT. The encoded protein is CASTDRDRATEAFF. The V gene is TRBV25-1, the J gene TRBJ1-1, with TRBD1 identical over 9 bases. The CDR3 spans 14 residues. Trimming took 7 bases from V and 5 from J; bases not matched to a gene: 8. Per germline, CDR1 MGHDK and CDR2 SYGVNS. The full variable domain, in which reference TRBV25-1 and TRBJ1-1 provide the parts outside the CDR3, is EADIYQTPRYLVIGTGKKITLECSQTMGHDKMYWYQQDPGMELHLIHYSYGVNSTEKGDLSSESTVSRIRTEHFPLTLESARPSHTSQYLCASTDRDRATEAFFGQGTRLTVV.

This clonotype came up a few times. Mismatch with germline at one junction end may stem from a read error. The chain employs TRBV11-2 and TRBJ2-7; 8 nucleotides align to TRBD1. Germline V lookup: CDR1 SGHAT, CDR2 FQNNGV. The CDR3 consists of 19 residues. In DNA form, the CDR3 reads TGTGTCAGCAGCTTATTCCTCTTTCCTGGGCAGGGGGCCGTGAACGAGCAGTACTTC. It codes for CVSSLFLFPGQGAVNEQYF.

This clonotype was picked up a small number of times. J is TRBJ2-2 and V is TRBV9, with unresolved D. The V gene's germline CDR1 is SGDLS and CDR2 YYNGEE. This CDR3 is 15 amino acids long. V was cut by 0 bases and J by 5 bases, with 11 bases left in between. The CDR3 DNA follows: TGTGCCAGCAGCGTAGAGGCGTCGAGAACCGGGGAGCTGTTTTTT. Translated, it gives CASSVEASRTGELFF.

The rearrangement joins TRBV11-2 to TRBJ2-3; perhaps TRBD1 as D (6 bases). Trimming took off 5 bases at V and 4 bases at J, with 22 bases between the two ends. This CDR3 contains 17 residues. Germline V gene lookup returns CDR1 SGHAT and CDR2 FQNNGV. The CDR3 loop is CASSAPQGLQSADTQYF. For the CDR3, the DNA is TGTGCCAGCAGCGCTCCACAGGGTTTACAGTCCGCAGATACGCAGTATTTT.

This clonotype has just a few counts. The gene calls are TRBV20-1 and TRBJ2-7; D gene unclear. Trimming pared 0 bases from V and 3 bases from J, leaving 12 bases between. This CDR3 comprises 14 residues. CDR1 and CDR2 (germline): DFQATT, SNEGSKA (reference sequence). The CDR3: CSARERYSNYEQYF. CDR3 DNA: TGCAGTGCTAGAGAACGTTACTCTAACTACGAGCAGTACTTC.

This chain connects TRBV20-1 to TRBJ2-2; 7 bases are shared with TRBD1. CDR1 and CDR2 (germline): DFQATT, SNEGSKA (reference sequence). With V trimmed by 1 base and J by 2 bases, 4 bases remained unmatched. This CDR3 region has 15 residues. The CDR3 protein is CSARGWDSNTGELFF. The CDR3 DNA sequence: TGCAGTGCTAGAGGCTGGGACAGTAACACCGGGGAGCTGTTTTTT.

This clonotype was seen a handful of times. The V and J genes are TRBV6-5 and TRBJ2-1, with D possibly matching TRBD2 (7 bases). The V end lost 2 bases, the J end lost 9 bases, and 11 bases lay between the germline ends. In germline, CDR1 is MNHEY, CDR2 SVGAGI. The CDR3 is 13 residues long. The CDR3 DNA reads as TGTGCCAGCAGTTACGGGGGGGCCGGTGAGCAGTTCTTC. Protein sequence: CASSYGGAGEQFF.

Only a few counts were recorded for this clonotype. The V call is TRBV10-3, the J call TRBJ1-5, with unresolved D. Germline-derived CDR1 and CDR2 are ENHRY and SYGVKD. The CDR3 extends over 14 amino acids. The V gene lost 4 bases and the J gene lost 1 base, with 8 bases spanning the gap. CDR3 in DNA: TGTGCCATCAGTGGGGGAAACAGCAATCAGCCCCAGCATTTT. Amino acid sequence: CAISGGNSNQPQHF.

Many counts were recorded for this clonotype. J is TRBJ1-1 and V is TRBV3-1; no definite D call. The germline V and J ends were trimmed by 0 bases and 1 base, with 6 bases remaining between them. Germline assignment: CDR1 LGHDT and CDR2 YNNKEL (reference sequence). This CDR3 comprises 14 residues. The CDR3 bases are TGTGCCAGCAGCCAAGATTACGGGAACACTGAAGCTTTCTTT. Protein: CASSQDYGNTEAFF.

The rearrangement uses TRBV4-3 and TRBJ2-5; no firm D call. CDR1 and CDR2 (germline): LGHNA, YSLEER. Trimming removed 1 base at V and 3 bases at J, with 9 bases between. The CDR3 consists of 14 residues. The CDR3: CASSQATYKETQYF. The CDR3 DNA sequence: TGCGCCAGCAGCCAAGCGACATACAAAGAGACCCAGTACTTC.